Sequencing of this T cell receptor beta chain was carried out in a study of cytomegalovirus exposure and HLA in healthy donors. Study as a whole: Under 90% of some 390 genotyped donors fell in the Caucasian-associated ancestry cluster. General study findings and limits: The classifier reportedly diagnosed cytomegalovirus status with high specificity and sensitivity.

PCR involved 60 Vbeta and 13 Jbeta primers. The table came from immunoSEQ multiplex PCR; TCRdb's copy has only in-frame clones and leaves some out. The sample includes roughly 150,000 clones, around 79% seen only once; the top ten take roughly 0.69%. To note about this clone: Its matching antigen is unknown.

Among the donors, all were healthy bone marrow donors. The material sequenced was PBMCs. The sequence was collected from a male donor in good health and CMV-seronegative.

The CDR3 bases are TGTGCCAGCTCACCTTGGACAGGGGGTTCGAGGAATGAGCAGTTCTTC. This codes for CASSPWTGGSRNEQFF. The J gene is TRBJ2-1, the V gene TRBV18, with 10 bases fitting TRBD1. V lost 3 bases, J lost 7 bases, and 9 bases stayed unmatched. CDR3 length: 16 amino acids. The germline gives CDR1 KGHSH, CDR2 LQKENI.